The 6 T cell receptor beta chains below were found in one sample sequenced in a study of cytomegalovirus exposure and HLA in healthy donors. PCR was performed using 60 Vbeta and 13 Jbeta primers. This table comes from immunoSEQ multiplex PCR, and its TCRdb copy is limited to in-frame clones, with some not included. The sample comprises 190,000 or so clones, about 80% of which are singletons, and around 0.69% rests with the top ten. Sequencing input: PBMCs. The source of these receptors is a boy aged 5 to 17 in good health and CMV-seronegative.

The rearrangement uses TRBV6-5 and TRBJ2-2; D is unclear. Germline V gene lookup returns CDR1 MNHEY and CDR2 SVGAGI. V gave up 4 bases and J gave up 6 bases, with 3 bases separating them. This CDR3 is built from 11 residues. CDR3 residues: CASSSAGELFF. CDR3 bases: TGTGCCAGCAGTTCCGCCGGGGAGCTGTTTTTT.

The CDR3 coding sequence is TGTGCCAGCAGCTTAGAGAGCGGGGTGATTGAAAAACTGTTTTTT. This translates into CASSLESGVIEKLFF. This sequence joins TRBV7-2 and TRBJ1-4; no reliable D call. Germline-derived CDR1 and CDR2 are SGHTA and FQGNSA. This CDR3 spans 15 amino acids. Deletions cut 1 base from V and 7 bases from J, with 13 bases between. The full variable domain, rest sourced from reference TRBV7-2 and TRBJ1-4, is GAGVSQSPSNKVTEKGKDVELRCDPISGHTALYWYRQSLGQGLEFLIYFQGNSAPDKSGLPSDRFSAERTGGSVSTLTIQRTQQEDSAVYLCASSLESGVIEKLFFGSGTQLSVL.

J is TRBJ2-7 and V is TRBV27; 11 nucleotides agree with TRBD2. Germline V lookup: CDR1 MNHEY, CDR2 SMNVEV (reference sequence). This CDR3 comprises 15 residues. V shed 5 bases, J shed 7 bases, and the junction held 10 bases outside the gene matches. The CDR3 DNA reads TGTGCCAGCAGTCTATTAGCGGGAGGGCCGGGGGAGCAGTACTTC. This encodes CASSLLAGGPGEQYF.

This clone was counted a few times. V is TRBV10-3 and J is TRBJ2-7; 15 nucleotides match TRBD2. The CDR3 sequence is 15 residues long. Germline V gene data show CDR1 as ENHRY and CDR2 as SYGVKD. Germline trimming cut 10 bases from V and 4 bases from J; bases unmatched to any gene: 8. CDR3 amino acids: CATTGLAGGFYEQYF. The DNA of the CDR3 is TGTGCCACCACGGGACTAGCGGGAGGATTTTACGAGCAGTACTTC.

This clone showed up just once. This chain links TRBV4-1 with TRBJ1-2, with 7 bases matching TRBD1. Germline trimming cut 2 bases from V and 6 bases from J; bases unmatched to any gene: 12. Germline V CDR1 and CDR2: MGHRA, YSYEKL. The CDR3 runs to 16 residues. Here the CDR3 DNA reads TGCGCCAGCAGCCAAATACAGGGGCCACGAGGAAATGGCTACACCTTC. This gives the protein CASSQIQGPRGNGYTF.

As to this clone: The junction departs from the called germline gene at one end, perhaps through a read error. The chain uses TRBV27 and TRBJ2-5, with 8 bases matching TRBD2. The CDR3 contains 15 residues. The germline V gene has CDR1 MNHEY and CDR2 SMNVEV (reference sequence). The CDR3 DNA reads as TGTGCCAGCACTTTACAGGGACTAGGATGGGAGACCCAGTACTTC. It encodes CASTLQGLGWETQYF.